This T cell receptor beta chain was obtained from a study of T-cell reconstitution after alpha-beta-depleted transplantation in children. Study results and caveats: Some patients' high day-60 TCRbeta diversity was attributed to recipient cells surviving conditioning. Counts and diversity of T cells one year after transplant came mostly from newly produced T cells. About two months after transplant, alpha-beta T cells reportedly came from several hundred expanded graft clones.

Trimming removed 3 bases at V and 4 bases at J, with 7 bases between. Germline V gene sequence: CDR1 SGHRS, CDR2 YFSETQ. The CDR3 is 12 amino acids. The TCRbeta library incorporated unique molecular identifiers. TCRdb called the PCR reads again in MiXCR, with one record for every CDR3 protein. Of some 120,000 distinct CDR3 sequences in the sample, about 9.9% were seen once. This clonotype occurred many times. Its target is unknown. This specimen was PBMCs, mostly from graft donor cells, taken 180 days after TCRalphabeta/CD19-depleted stem cell transplant. This rearrangement joins TRBV5-1 to TRBJ2-5; D gene uncertain. This sequence was found in a girl under three years old who had a stem cell transplant for combined immunodeficiency, so the T cells may come from the graft donor. CDR3 sequence (DNA): TGCGCCAGCAGCTCTGCTCCAGAGACCCAGTACTTC. Its translation: CASSSAPETQYF.